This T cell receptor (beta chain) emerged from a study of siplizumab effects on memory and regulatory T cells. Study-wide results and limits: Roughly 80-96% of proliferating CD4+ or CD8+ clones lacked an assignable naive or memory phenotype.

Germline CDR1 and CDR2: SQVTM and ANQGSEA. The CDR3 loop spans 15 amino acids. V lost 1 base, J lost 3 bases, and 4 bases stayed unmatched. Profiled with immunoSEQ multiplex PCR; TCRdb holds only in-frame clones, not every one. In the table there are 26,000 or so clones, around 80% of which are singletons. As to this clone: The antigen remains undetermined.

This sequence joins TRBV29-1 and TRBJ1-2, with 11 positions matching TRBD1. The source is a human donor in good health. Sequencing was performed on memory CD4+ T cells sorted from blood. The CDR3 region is CSVEARDRGDYGYTF. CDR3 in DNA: TGCAGCGTTGAAGCTCGGGACAGGGGGGACTATGGCTACACCTTC.